Listed here are 12 T cell receptor beta chains from one sample, sequenced in a study of T cells in women clearing cervical HPV infection. This table comes from immunoSEQ multiplex PCR, and its TCRdb copy is limited to in-frame clones, with some not included. The sample data list about 30,000 clones. Sequencing input: blood buffy coat. The source is a woman between 18 and 69 years old with a cervical HPV16 infection that either progressed to CIN3+ or cleared (not recorded which).

Turning to this clone: The read ends 3 residues before the CDR3 terminus; that terminus is restored from the germline J gene. The gene calls are TRBV2 and TRBJ1-1, with TRBD1 identical over 7 bases. The V gene's germline CDR1 is SNHLY and CDR2 FYNNEI. This CDR3 spans 16 amino acids. With V trimmed by 6 bases and J by 3 bases, 13 bases remained unmatched. The sequenced part of the CDR3 DNA is TGTGCCAGCAGGGGCGCCCGAGGGGGCGCGGACACTGAA. Translated, it gives CASRGARGGADTE. The whole CDR3 reads CASRGARGGADTEAFF. Using reference TRBV2 and TRBJ1-1 for the parts outside the CDR3, the full variable domain is EPEVTQTPSHQVTQMGQEVILRCVPISNHLYFYWYRQILGQKVEFLVSFYNNEISEKSEIFDDQFSVERPDGSNFTLKIRSTKLEDSAMYFCASRGARGGADTEAFFGQGTRLTVV.

A note on this clone: The read terminates 3 residues before the CDR3 end, so the remaining end is supplied by the germline J gene. The gene calls are TRBV19 and TRBJ2-3, with 8 bases matching TRBD1. CDR3 length: 16 residues. J was trimmed by 4 bases and V by 7 bases; bases with no gene match: 13. CDR1 and CDR2 (germline): LNHDA, SQIVND (reference sequence). The CDR3 loop reads CASIKGTGPGSDTQYF. CDR3 DNA, as far as it was read: TGTGCCAGTATTAAAGGGACAGGTCCGGGGTCAGATACG.

Turning to this clone: The read falls 3 residues short of the CDR3 end, and the missing part is taken from the germline J gene. V gene TRBV5-1 combines with J gene TRBJ2-2, with unresolved D. CDR1 is SGHRS, CDR2 YFSETQ, per germline. Trimming cost V 4 bases and J 1 base, with 8 bases left between them. The CDR3 runs to 14 residues. CDR3: CASSTAGNTGELFF. CDR3 DNA (partial): TGCGCCAGCAGCACTGCAGGGAACACCGGGGAG. Using reference TRBV5-1 and TRBJ2-2 for the parts outside the CDR3, the full variable domain is KAGVTQTPRYLIKTRGQQVTLSCSPISGHRSVSWYQQTPGQGLQFLFEYFSETQRNKGNFPGRFSGRQFSNSRSEMNVSTLELGDSALYLCASSTAGNTGELFFGEGSRLTVL.

For this clone: The missing CDR3 end, 3 residues past where the read stops, is filled in from the germline J gene. This chain links TRBV2 with TRBJ1-2, with 10 bases aligning to TRBD1. Germline trimming cut 8 bases from V and 2 bases from J; bases unmatched to any gene: 8. Germline CDR1 is SNHLY and CDR2 is FYNNEI. The CDR3 is 15 residues long. The sequenced part of the CDR3 DNA is TGTGCCAGCTCCACAAAGACAGGGGGCAACTATGGC. It codes for CASSTKTGGNYG. The CDR3 as a whole reads CASSTKTGGNYGYTF.

Comments on this clone: From the germline J gene comes the end of the CDR3, since the read stops 3 residues before it. The chain uses TRBV19 and TRBJ2-2; 8 bases fit TRBD1. The CDR3 runs to 15 residues. The junction had 6 bases not matched to a gene; V was cut back by 2 bases and J by 7 bases. Germline V lookup: CDR1 LNHDA, CDR2 SQIVND (reference sequence). CDR3 residues: CASSIRQGASGELFF. Incomplete CDR3 DNA: TGTGCCAGTAGTATAAGGCAGGGGGCGAGCGGGGAG.

Points on this clone: The CDR3 goes on 3 residues after the read ends, and that part is filled in from the germline J gene. This chain connects TRBV12-3 or TRBV12-4 to TRBJ2-1; 7 bases align to TRBD1. V shed 7 bases, J shed 4 bases, and the junction held 4 bases outside the gene matches. The CDR3 runs to 13 residues. CDR3 in amino acids: CASTPDRYNEQFF. The sequenced part of the CDR3 DNA is TGTGCCAGCACCCCGGACAGGTACAATGAG.

Worth noting for this clone: The read ends 3 residues before the CDR3 terminus; that terminus is restored from the germline J gene. The rearrangement joins TRBV20-1 to TRBJ1-5; 9 bases are shared with TRBD1. Germline assignment: CDR1 DFQATT and CDR2 SNEGSKA (reference sequence). This CDR3 has 16 residues. The V and J ends lost 3 bases and 6 bases, in that order; junction bases with no gene match: 12. The sequenced CDR3 bases are TGCAGTGCTAGGGGATCCGGGACAGGGTACGGTCAGCCC. Translation: CSARGSGTGYGQP. The CDR3, in full, reads CSARGSGTGYGQPQHF.

A remark on this clone: The missing CDR3 end, 3 residues past where the read stops, is filled in from the germline J gene. V is TRBV4-2 and J is TRBJ1-1; the D gene is possibly TRBD1 (6 bases). This CDR3 has 15 amino acids. Trimming left V 4 bases short and J 3 bases short, with 15 bases between. CDR1 is LGHNA, CDR2 YNFKEQ, per germline. The sequenced part of the CDR3 DNA is TGTGCCAGCAGCCTTAGTTGGTCAGGGGACACTGAA. The encoded protein is CASSLSWSGDTE. The whole CDR3 protein reads CASSLSWSGDTEAFF.

Concerning this clone: The CDR3 end is not reached by the read, which stops 3 residues before it; the germline J gene fills it in. The J gene is TRBJ2-3, the V gene TRBV5-1; D is unclear. V was shortened by 0 bases and J by 2 bases, with 13 bases between the two germline ends. The CDR3 extends over 16 amino acids. Looked up from germline, CDR1 is SGHRS and CDR2 is YFSETQ. The sequenced part of the CDR3 DNA is TGCGCCAGCAGCTTGGTAGGGTGGCAGGCCACAGATACG. Its translation: CASSLVGWQATDT. In full, the CDR3 is CASSLVGWQATDTQYF.

Remarks on this clone: Coverage ceases 3 residues before the CDR3 finishes, and the germline J gene fills in the end. The chain carries TRBV20-1 and TRBJ2-1; 10 nucleotides line up with TRBD2. This CDR3 has 16 amino acids. Germline V gene data show CDR1 as DFQATT and CDR2 as SNEGSKA (reference sequence). With 3 bases clipped from V and 8 bases from J, the junction kept 13 bases outside the gene matches. Partial CDR3 DNA: TGCAGTGCTAGTCCGAGCGGGGGGGCGGGTTCGGATGAG. Protein: CSASPSGGAGSDE. The CDR3 reads in full as CSASPSGGAGSDEQFF.

Incomplete CDR3 DNA: TGTGCCACCAAGGGCGGGGGGGCCTACAATGAG. Translation gives CATKGGGAYNE. The whole CDR3 reads CATKGGGAYNEQFF. The rearrangement joins TRBV2 to TRBJ2-1; 9 positions agree with TRBD2. The CDR3 goes on 3 residues after the read ends, and that part is filled in from the germline J gene. The germline V gene encodes CDR1 SNHLY and CDR2 FYNNEI. CDR3 size: 14 residues. Trimming at V came to 10 bases and at J to 2 bases, leaving 6 bases not matched to a gene.

As regards this clone: The read finishes 3 residues shy of the CDR3 end, and the germline J gene is used to complete it. The J gene is TRBJ1-1, the V gene TRBV5-5; D is unresolved. Germline V gene sequence: CDR1 SGHKS, CDR2 YYEKEE (reference sequence). The V gene lost 6 bases and the J gene lost 3 bases, with 12 bases spanning the gap. The CDR3 sequence is 13 residues long. CDR3 DNA, as far as it was read: TGTGCCAGCAAGGTCCAGGAGGACACTGAA. It is translated as CASKVQEDTE. The CDR3 in its entirety is CASKVQEDTEAFF.